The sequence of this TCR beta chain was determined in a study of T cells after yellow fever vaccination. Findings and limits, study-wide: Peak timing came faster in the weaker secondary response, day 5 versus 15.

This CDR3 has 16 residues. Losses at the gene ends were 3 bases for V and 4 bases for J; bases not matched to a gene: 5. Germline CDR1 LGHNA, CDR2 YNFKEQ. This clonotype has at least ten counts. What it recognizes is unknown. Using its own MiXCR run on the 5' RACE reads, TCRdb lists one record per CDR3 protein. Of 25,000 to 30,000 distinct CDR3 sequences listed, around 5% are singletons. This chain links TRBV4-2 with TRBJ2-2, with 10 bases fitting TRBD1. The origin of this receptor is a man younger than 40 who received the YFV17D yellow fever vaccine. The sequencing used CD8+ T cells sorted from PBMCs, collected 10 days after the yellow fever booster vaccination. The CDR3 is CASSHSTGGGTGELFF. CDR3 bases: TGTGCCAGCAGCCACTCGACAGGGGGCGGCACCGGGGAGCTGTTTTTT.